Reported below is one T cell receptor (beta chain). V gave up 1 base and J gave up 8 bases, with 11 bases separating them. Germline V gives CDR1 LGHNA, CDR2 YSLEER. The CDR3 sequence is 13 residues long. The sample originates from a study of blood T cell repertoires in COVID-19. At the level of the study: Researchers got acute and convalescent COVID-19 samples from the United States, Italy and Spain. Sources were T cells, B-cell-depleted T cells, or PBMCs; the material itself was cDNA or gDNA.

The data were produced by immunoSEQ multiplex PCR, yet TCRdb's version contains in-frame clones alone and is incomplete. The sample carries roughly 520,000 clones, over 75% recorded once. The sample was PBMCs or T cells enriched from blood (not recorded which). The rearrangement joins TRBV4-3 to TRBJ1-2, with D possibly being TRBD1 (5 bases). The TCR originated in a woman in her forties who had recovered from COVID-19. The CDR3 reads CASSQGLGGGYTF. The DNA of the CDR3 is TGCGCCAGCAGCCAAGGACTCGGGGGAGGCTACACCTTC.